The entry below describes one T cell receptor beta chain. After removal of 3 bases from V and 2 bases from J, the junction contained 10 bases not matched to a gene. CDR3 size: 16 residues. Germline V CDR1 and CDR2: LGHNA, YSLEER. This entry comes from a study of blood T cell repertoires in COVID-19. The wider study: Acute and convalescent COVID-19 samples came from the United States, Italy and Spain. From T cells, B-cell-depleted T cells, or PBMCs came the material, which was cDNA or gDNA.

Original data processing: The authors estimated nucleated cell counts from reference gene primer amplification. The table came from immunoSEQ multiplex PCR; TCRdb's copy has only in-frame clones and leaves some out. The DNA gave D and trimming, while V, J and clone size come from that table. The sample holds 250,000 or so clones, roughly 90% seen once. The clonotype comes from a man aged 30 to 45 with active or convalescent COVID-19. Sequencing input: peripheral blood. V and J are TRBV4-3 and TRBJ2-7; 7 positions match TRBD2. For the CDR3, the DNA is TGCGCCAGCAGCCACTCTTCTAGCGGAGAAACCTACGAGCAGTACTTC. Protein product: CASSHSSSGETYEQYF.